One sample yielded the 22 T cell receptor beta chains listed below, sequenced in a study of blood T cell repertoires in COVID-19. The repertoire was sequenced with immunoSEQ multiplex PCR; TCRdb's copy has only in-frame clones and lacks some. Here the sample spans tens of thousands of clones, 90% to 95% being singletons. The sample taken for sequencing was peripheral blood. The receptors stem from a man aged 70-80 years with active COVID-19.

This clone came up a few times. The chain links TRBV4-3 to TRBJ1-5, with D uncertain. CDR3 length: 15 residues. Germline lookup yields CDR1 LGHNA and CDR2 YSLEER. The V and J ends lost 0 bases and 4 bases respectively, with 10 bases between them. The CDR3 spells CASSQDAGPNQPQHF. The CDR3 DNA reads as TGCGCCAGCAGCCAAGATGCAGGTCCAAATCAGCCCCAGCATTTT.

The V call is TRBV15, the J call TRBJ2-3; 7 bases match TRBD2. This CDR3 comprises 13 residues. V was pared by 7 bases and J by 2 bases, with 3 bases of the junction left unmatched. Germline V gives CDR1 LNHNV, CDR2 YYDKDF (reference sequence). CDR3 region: CATKAGPTDTQYF. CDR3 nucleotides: TGTGCCACCAAAGCGGGGCCCACAGATACGCAGTATTTT.

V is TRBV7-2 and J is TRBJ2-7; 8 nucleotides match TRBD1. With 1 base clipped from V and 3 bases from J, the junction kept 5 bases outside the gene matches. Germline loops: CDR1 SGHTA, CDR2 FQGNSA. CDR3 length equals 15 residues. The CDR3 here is CASSLEQGVNYEQYF. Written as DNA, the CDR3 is TGTGCCAGCAGCTTAGAACAGGGGGTGAACTACGAGCAGTACTTC.

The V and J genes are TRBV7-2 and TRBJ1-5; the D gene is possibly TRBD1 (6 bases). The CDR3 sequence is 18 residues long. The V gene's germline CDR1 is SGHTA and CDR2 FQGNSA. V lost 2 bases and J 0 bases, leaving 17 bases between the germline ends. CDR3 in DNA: TGTGCCAGCAGCTTACTGGCGACAGGCACCTATAGCAATCAGCCCCAGCATTTT. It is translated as CASSLLATGTYSNQPQHF. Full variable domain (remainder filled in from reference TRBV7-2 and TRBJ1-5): GAGVSQSPSNKVTEKGKDVELRCDPISGHTALYWYRQSLGQGLEFLIYFQGNSAPDKSGLPSDRFSAERTGGSVSTLTIQRTQQEDSAVYLCASSLLATGTYSNQPQHFGDGTRLSIL.

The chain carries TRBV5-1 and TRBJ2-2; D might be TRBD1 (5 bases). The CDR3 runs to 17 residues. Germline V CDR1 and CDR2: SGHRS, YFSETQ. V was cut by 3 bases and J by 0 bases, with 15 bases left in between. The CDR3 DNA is TGCGCCAGCAGCTGGCCCAGGGCCGACTCGAACACCGGGGAGCTGTTTTTT. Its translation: CASSWPRADSNTGELFF.

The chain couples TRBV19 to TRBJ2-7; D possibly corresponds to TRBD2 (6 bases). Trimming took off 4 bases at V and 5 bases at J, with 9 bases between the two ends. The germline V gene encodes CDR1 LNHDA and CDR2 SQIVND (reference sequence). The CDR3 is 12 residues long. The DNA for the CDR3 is TGTGCCAGTAGTAGCGGGGCGCACGAGCAGTACTTC. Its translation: CASSSGAHEQYF.

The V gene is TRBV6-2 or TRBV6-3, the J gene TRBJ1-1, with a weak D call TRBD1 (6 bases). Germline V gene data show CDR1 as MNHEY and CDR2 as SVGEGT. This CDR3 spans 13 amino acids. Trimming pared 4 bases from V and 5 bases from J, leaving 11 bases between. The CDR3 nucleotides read TGTGCCAGCAGTTCAGGGGTTTGGACTGAAGCTTTCTTT. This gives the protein CASSSGVWTEAFF.

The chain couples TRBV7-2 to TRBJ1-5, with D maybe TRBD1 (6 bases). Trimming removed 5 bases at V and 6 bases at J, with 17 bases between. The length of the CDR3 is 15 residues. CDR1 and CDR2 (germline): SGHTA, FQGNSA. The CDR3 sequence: CASSVTEGVSQPQHF. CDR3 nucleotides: TGTGCCAGCAGCGTGACTGAGGGGGTTTCTCAGCCCCAGCATTTT.

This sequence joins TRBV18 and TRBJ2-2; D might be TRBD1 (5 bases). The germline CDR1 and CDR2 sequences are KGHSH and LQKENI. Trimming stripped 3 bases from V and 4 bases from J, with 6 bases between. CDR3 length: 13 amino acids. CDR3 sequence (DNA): TGTGCCAGCTCACCCGACAGCACCGGGGAGCTGTTTTTT. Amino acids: CASSPDSTGELFF.

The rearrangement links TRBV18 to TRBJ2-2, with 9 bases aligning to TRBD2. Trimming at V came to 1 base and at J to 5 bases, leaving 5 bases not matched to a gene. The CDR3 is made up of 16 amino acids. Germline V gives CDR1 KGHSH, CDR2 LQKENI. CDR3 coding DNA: TGTGCCAGCTCACCACGACTAGCGGTGGGTACCGGGGAGCTGTTTTTT. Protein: CASSPRLAVGTGELFF.

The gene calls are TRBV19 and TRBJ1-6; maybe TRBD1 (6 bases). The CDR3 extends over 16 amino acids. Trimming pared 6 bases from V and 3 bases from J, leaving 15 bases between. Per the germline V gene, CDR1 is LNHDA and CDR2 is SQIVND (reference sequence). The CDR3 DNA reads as TGTGCCAGTAGACTAAAGACAGGTGGCTATAATTCACCCCTCCACTTT. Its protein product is CASRLKTGGYNSPLHF. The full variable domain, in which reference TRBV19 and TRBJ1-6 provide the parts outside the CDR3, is DGGITQSPKYLFRKEGQNVTLSCEQNLNHDAMYWYRQDPGQGLRLIYYSQIVNDFQKGDIAEGYSVSREKKESFPLTVTSAQKNPTAFYLCASRLKTGGYNSPLHFGNGTRLTVT.

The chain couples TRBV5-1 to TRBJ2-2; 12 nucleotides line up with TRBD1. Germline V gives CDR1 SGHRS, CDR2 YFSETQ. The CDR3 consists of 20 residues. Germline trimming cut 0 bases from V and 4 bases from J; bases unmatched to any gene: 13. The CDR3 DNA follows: TGCGCCAGCAGCTTGGTGGGACAGGGGGCCTACCACCTGAGCACCGGGGAGCTGTTTTTT. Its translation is CASSLVGQGAYHLSTGELFF.

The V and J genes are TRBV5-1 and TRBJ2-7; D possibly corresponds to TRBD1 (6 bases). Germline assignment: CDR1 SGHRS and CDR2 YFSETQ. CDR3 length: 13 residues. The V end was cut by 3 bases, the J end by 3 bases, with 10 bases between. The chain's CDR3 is CASSYAGVYEQYF. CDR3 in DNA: TGCGCCAGCAGCTATGCAGGGGTCTACGAGCAGTACTTC.

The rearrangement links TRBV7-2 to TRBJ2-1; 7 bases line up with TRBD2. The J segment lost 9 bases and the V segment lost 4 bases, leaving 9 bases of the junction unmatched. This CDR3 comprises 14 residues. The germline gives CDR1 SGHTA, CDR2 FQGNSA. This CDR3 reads CASSSQGRGVEQFF. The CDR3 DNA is TGTGCCAGCAGCTCTCAGGGCCGGGGGGTTGAGCAGTTCTTC. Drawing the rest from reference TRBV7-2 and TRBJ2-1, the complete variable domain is GAGVSQSPSNKVTEKGKDVELRCDPISGHTALYWYRQSLGQGLEFLIYFQGNSAPDKSGLPSDRFSAERTGGSVSTLTIQRTQQEDSAVYLCASSSQGRGVEQFFGPGTRLTVL.

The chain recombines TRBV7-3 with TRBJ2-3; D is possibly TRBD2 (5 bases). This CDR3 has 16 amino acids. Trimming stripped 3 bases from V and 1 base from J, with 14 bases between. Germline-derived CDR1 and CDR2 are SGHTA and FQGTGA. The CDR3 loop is CASSLDSPVGTDTQYF. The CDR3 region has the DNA TGTGCCAGCAGCTTGGACTCGCCGGTTGGCACAGATACGCAGTATTTT.

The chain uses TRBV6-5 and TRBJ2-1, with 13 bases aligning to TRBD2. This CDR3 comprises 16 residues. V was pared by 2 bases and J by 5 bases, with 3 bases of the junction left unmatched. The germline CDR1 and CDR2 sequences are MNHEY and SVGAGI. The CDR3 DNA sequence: TGTGCCAGCAGTTACCAGGGACTAGCGGGACACAATGAGCAGTTCTTC. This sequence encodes CASSYQGLAGHNEQFF.

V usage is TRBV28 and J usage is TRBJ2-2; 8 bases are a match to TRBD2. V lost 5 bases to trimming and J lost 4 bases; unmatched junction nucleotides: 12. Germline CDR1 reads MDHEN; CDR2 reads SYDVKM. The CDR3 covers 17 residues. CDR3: CASSPLRRGGSTGELFF. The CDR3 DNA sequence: TGTGCCAGCAGTCCGCTCCGCCGGGGGGGAAGCACCGGGGAGCTGTTTTTT.

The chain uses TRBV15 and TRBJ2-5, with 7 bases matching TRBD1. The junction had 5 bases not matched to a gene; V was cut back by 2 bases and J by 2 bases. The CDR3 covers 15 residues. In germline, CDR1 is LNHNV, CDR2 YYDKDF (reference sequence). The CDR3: CATSRLDRNQETQYF. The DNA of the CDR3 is TGTGCCACCAGCAGACTGGACAGGAATCAAGAGACCCAGTACTTC.

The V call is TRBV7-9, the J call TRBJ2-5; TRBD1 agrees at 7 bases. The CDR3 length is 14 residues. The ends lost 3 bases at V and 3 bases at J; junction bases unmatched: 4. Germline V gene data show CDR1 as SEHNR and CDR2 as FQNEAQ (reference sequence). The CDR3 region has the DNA TGTGCCAGCAGCTTGGGGACAGCTAAAGAGACCCAGTACTTC. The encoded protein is CASSLGTAKETQYF. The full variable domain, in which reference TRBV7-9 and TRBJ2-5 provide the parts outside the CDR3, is DTGVSQNPRHKITKRGQNVTFRCDPISEHNRLYWYRQTLGQGPEFLTYFQNEAQLEKSRLLSDRFSAERPKGSFSTLEIQRTEQGDSAMYLCASSLGTAKETQYFGPGTRLLVL.

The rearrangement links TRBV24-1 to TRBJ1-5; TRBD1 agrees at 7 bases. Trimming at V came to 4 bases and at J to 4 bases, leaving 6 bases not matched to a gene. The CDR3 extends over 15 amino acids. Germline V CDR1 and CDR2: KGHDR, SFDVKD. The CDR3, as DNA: TGTGCCACCAGTGAGAGGGGGCGGGGTAATCAGCCCCAGCATTTT. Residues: CATSERGRGNQPQHF.

The CDR3 spells CASSRRDRGWNYGYTF. CDR3 coding DNA: TGCGCCAGCAGCCGCCGGGACAGGGGGTGGAACTATGGCTACACCTTC. The chain employs TRBV4-1 and TRBJ1-2; 11 nucleotides line up with TRBD1. The CDR3 loop spans 16 amino acids. Unmatched junction bases numbered 6, after V lost 4 bases and J lost 2 bases. Germline values: CDR1 MGHRA, CDR2 YSYEKL.

CDR3 DNA: TGCAGCGCCCACAAGGGGGACAATGAGCAGTTCTTC. It specifies CSAHKGDNEQFF. The chain recombines TRBV29-1 with TRBJ2-1; a possible D gene is TRBD1 (6 bases). V lost 7 bases and J 5 bases, leaving 12 bases between the germline ends. Germline V gene sequence: CDR1 SQVTM, CDR2 ANQGSEA. The CDR3 loop spans 12 amino acids.